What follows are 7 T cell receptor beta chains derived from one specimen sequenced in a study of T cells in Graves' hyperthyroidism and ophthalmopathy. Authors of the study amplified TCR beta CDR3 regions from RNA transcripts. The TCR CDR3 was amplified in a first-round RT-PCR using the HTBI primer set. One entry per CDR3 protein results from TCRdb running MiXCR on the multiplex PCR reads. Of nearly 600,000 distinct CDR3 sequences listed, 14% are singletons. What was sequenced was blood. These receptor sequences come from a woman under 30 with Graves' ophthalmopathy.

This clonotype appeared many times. In nucleotides, the CDR3 is TGCGCCAGCAGCTCTCTCGAACAGGGCTACGAGCAGTACTTC. The encoded protein is CASSSLEQGYEQYF. This chain connects TRBV5-1 to TRBJ2-7; tentatively, D is TRBD1 (6 bases). V was trimmed by 3 bases and J by 3 bases, leaving 13 bases between them. Per germline, CDR1 SGHRS and CDR2 YFSETQ. There are 14 residues in the CDR3.

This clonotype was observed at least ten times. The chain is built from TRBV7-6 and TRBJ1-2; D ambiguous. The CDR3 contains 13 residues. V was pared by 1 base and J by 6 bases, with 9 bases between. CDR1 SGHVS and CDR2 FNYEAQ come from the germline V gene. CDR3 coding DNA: TGTGCCAGCAGCTTAGAGTGGGCAGATGGCTACACCTTC. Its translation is CASSLEWADGYTF.

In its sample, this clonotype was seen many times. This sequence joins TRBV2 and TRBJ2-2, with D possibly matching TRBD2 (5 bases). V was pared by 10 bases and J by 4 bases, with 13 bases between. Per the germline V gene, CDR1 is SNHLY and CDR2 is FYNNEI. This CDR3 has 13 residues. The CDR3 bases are TGTGCCACCCAGAAGAGCGGCACCGGGGAGCTGTTTTTT. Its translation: CATQKSGTGELFF.

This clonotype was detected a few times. DNA of the CDR3: TGCGCCAGCAGTCCGTTTGAGGACAGGGTCTACGAGCAGTACTTC. It specifies CASSPFEDRVYEQYF. The gene calls are TRBV5-1 and TRBJ2-7; TRBD1 matches at 8 bases. CDR3 length equals 15 residues. Trimming cost V 5 bases and J 3 bases; bases outside gene matches: 10. Germline values: CDR1 SGHRS, CDR2 YFSETQ.

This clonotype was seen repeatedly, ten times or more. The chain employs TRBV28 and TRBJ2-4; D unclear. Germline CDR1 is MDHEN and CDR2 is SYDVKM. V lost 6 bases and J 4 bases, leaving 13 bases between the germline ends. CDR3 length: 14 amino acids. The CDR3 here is CASSSGGPKNIQYF. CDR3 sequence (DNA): TGTGCCAGCAGCTCCGGTGGTCCTAAAAACATTCAGTACTTC.

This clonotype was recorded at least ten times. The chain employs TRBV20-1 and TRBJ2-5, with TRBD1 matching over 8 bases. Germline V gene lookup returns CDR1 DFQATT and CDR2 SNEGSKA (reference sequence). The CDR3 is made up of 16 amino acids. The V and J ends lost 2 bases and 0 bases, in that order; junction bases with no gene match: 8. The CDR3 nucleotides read TGCAGTGCTAGATCTCCGGGACAGGTCCACCAAGAGACCCAGTACTTC. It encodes CSARSPGQVHQETQYF.

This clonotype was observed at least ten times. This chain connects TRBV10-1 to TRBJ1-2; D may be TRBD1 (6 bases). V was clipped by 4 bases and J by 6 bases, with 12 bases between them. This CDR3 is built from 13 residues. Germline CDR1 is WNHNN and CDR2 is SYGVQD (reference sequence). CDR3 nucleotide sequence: TGCGCCAGCAGTGTTTACAGGGCGCATGGCTACACCTTC. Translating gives CASSVYRAHGYTF.